What follows are 24 T cell receptor beta chains derived from one specimen sequenced in a study of blood T cell repertoires in COVID-19. Using immunoSEQ multiplex PCR, the repertoire was profiled, and TCRdb retains in-frame clones only, with some absent. The table lists 160,000 or so clones, less than 85% of them singletons. Sequenced sample: PBMCs or T cells enriched from blood (not recorded which). All receptors come from a man in his sixties who had recovered from COVID-19.

This clone was counted only a few times. The CDR3 spells CASSLEGTSRADTQYF. The CDR3 nucleotides read TGTGCCAGCAGCTTAGAGGGGACTAGTAGAGCAGATACGCAGTATTTT. The chain combines TRBV7-2 with TRBJ2-3; 8 bases are shared with TRBD2. V dropped 1 base and J dropped 4; count of bases not matched to a gene: 7. This CDR3 comprises 16 residues. Germline V lookup: CDR1 SGHTA, CDR2 FQGNSA.

The chain recombines TRBV27 with TRBJ2-7, with 7 bases identical to TRBD2. The CDR3 consists of 16 residues. V dropped 9 bases and J dropped 7; count of bases not matched to a gene: 21. CDR1 and CDR2 from the germline V gene are MNHEY and SMNVEV (reference sequence). DNA for the CDR3: TGTGCCAGTAGCGAAAAGCGAGCGGGGCGGGGTATTGAGCAGTACTTC. This encodes CASSEKRAGRGIEQYF.

The CDR3 sequence: CASSQFRRVSYEQYF. The DNA for the CDR3 is TGTGCCAGCAGCCAATTTAGGAGGGTATCCTACGAGCAGTACTTC. The chain employs TRBV3-1 (or the pseudogene TRBV3-2) and TRBJ2-7, with D tentatively TRBD2 (6 bases). Trimming cost V 2 bases and J 1 base, with 12 bases left between them. From germline, CDR1 is LGHDT and CDR2 YNNKEL (reference sequence). The CDR3 is made up of 15 amino acids.

DNA for the CDR3: TGTGCCAGTAGTATACAGGGCAATAATTCACCCCTCCACTTT. This encodes CASSIQGNNSPLHF. J is TRBJ1-6 and V is TRBV19; tentatively, D is TRBD1 (5 bases). The CDR3 runs 14 residues. V shed 2 bases and J shed 5 bases, with 7 bases lying between them. In germline, CDR1 is LNHDA, CDR2 SQIVND (reference sequence).

The count of this clone is one. This chain connects TRBV29-1 to TRBJ1-1, with a possible D match to TRBD1 (6 bases). Germline lookup yields CDR1 SQVTM and CDR2 ANQGSEA. This CDR3 region has 13 residues. With 4 bases removed from V and 2 bases from J, the gap between germline ends came to 11 bases. CDR3: CSVATGFNTEAFF. CDR3 coding DNA: TGCAGCGTTGCAACAGGGTTCAACACTGAAGCTTTCTTT.

The chain couples TRBV28 to TRBJ2-3; TRBD2 matches 13 bases. From germline, CDR1 is MDHEN and CDR2 SYDVKM. J lost 8 bases, V lost 6 bases, and 11 bases had no gene match. CDR3 size: 16 residues. In DNA, the CDR3 is TGTGCCAGCAGCCGGGGACTAGCGGGACCTTCTGGTACGCAGTATTTT. Protein sequence: CASSRGLAGPSGTQYF.

The V and J genes are TRBV3-1 (or the pseudogene TRBV3-2) and TRBJ2-3; tentative D call: TRBD2 (6 bases). Deletions cut 8 bases from V and 2 bases from J, with 14 bases between. The CDR3 has 14 residues. CDR1 is LGHDT and CDR2 is YNNKEL in the germline V gene (reference sequence). The CDR3 loop reads CASSPGGATDTQYF. The CDR3 nucleotides are TGTGCCAGCTCCCCGGGCGGGGCCACAGATACGCAGTATTTT.

This chain links TRBV5-4 with TRBJ2-6, with unresolved D. The CDR3 is made up of 16 amino acids. V lost 4 bases and J 0 bases, leaving 11 bases between the germline ends. CDR1 is SGHNT, CDR2 YYREEE, per germline (reference sequence). The CDR3 reads CASSTTQASGANVLTF. The CDR3 coding sequence is TGTGCCAGCAGCACGACGCAGGCCTCTGGGGCCAACGTCCTGACTTTC.

CDR3 amino acids: CAPVSGLADEQYF. DNA for the CDR3: TGTGCCCCCGTTTCAGGGCTAGCGGACGAGCAGTACTTC. The chain uses TRBV27 and TRBJ2-7, with TRBD2 matching 7 bases. With V trimmed by 11 bases and J by 5 bases, 12 bases remained unmatched. This CDR3 has 13 amino acids. Germline-derived CDR1 and CDR2 are MNHEY and SMNVEV (reference sequence).

This clone was observed a handful of times. The J gene is TRBJ1-4, the V gene TRBV11-2; D not certain. V was clipped by 5 bases and J by 8 bases, with 18 bases between them. CDR3 length: 15 residues. Looked up from germline, CDR1 is SGHAT and CDR2 is FQNNGV. CDR3 bases: TGTGCCAGCAGCCCCGGGAGACCGCAATCGGAAAAACTGTTTTTT. Its translation is CASSPGRPQSEKLFF.

The CDR3 protein is CASSPPGRAYEQYF. CDR3 DNA: TGTGCCAGCAGTCCCCCGGGGAGGGCCTACGAGCAGTACTTC. The genes are TRBV6-5 and TRBJ2-7; 7 bases map to TRBD2. V shed 5 bases and J 2 bases; nucleotides not matched to a gene: 6. This CDR3 has 14 residues. The germline CDR1 and CDR2 sequences are MNHEY and SVGAGI.

This chain connects TRBV3-1 (or the pseudogene TRBV3-2) to TRBJ2-2; 7 bases align to TRBD1. The length of the CDR3 is 15 residues. The ends lost 4 bases at V and 6 bases at J; junction bases unmatched: 8. Germline CDR1 LGHDT, CDR2 YNNKEL (reference sequence). The CDR3 region has the DNA TGTGCCAGCAGCCCCCTGACAGGGTTGGCCGGGGAGCTGTTTTTT. Its protein product is CASSPLTGLAGELFF.

The chain recombines TRBV28 with TRBJ2-2, with a possible D match to TRBD2 (6 bases). Germline V CDR1 and CDR2: MDHEN, SYDVKM. Trimming left V 3 bases short and J 4 bases short, with 9 bases between. The CDR3 totals 14 residues. The CDR3 DNA sequence: TGTGCCAGCAGTTTGGCGGGACCCACCGGGGAGCTGTTTTTT. This encodes CASSLAGPTGELFF. Combining the CDR3 with reference TRBV28 and TRBJ2-2 gives the whole variable domain DVKVTQSSRYLVKRTGEKVFLECVQDMDHENMFWYRQDPGLGLRLIYFSYDVKMKEKGDIPEGYSVSREKKERFSLILESASTNQTSMYLCASSLAGPTGELFFGEGSRLTVL.

V is TRBV5-1 and J is TRBJ2-5; TRBD2 matches 8 bases. Losses at the gene ends were 1 base for V and 4 bases for J; bases not matched to a gene: 9. CDR3 length equals 16 residues. Germline-derived CDR1 and CDR2 are SGHRS and YFSETQ. CDR3 in amino acids: CASSLNSVAGTETQYF. The CDR3 DNA follows: TGCGCCAGCAGCTTGAACTCAGTAGCGGGAACAGAGACCCAGTACTTC.

The V gene is TRBV24-1, the J gene TRBJ1-1; TRBD1 aligns across 8 bases. Unmatched junction bases numbered 7, after V lost 4 bases and J lost 4 bases. Per germline, CDR1 KGHDR and CDR2 SFDVKD. CDR3 length equals 15 residues. CDR3 in amino acids: CATSDPTGVSTEAFF. In nucleotides, the CDR3 is TGTGCCACCAGTGACCCGACAGGGGTCAGCACTGAAGCTTTCTTT.

The chain has TRBV11-2 and TRBJ2-1, with 7 bases matching TRBD1. The CDR3 is 12 amino acids. V was pared by 3 bases and J by 12 bases, with 5 bases of the junction left unmatched. Germline CDR1 reads SGHAT; CDR2 reads FQNNGV. CDR3 sequence reads: CASSFPGTAQFF. CDR3 bases: TGTGCCAGCAGCTTCCCAGGGACAGCGCAGTTCTTC.

The J gene is TRBJ2-7, the V gene TRBV9; unclear D gene. Germline V CDR1 and CDR2: SGDLS, YYNGEE. The V and J ends lost 0 bases and 6 bases respectively, with 16 bases between them. This CDR3 has 15 residues. The CDR3 sequence is CASSVGSSAESEQYF. The DNA of the CDR3 is TGTGCCAGCAGCGTAGGGTCGTCTGCGGAGTCCGAGCAGTACTTC.

V usage is TRBV5-6 and J usage is TRBJ2-7, with D hard to call. Trimming cost V 0 bases and J 0 bases, with 7 bases left between them. This CDR3 is built from 14 residues. Germline CDR1 is SGHDT and CDR2 is YYEEEE. The chain's CDR3 is CASSLEAVSYEQYF. Here the CDR3 DNA reads TGTGCCAGCAGCTTGGAGGCGGTCTCCTACGAGCAGTACTTC. Drawing the rest from reference TRBV5-6 and TRBJ2-7, the complete variable domain is DAGVTQSPTHLIKTRGQQVTLRCSPKSGHDTVSWYQQALGQGPQFIFQYYEEEERQRGNFPDRFSGHQFPNYSSELNVNALLLGDSALYLCASSLEAVSYEQYFGPGTRLTVT.

The gene calls are TRBV24-1 and TRBJ2-7, with D hard to call. From germline, CDR1 is KGHDR and CDR2 SFDVKD. Trimming cost V 1 base and J 7 bases, with 10 bases left between them. The CDR3 spans 13 residues. CDR3 in amino acids: CATSDFSHREQYF. In DNA, the CDR3 is TGTGCCACCAGTGATTTTAGCCATCGAGAGCAGTACTTC.

The chain has TRBV19 and TRBJ1-5, with 8 bases identical to TRBD1. The CDR3 has 14 residues. Germline V gene sequence: CDR1 LNHDA, CDR2 SQIVND (reference sequence). V shed 4 bases, J shed 6 bases, and the junction held 5 bases outside the gene matches. CDR3 in DNA: TGTGCCAGTAGTACAGGACAGGGAGGTCAGCCCCAGCATTTT. This sequence encodes CASSTGQGGQPQHF.

The chain is built from TRBV7-6 and TRBJ2-7; 14 nucleotides agree with TRBD2. The germline CDR1 and CDR2 sequences are SGHVS and FNYEAQ. The CDR3 has 17 amino acids. V dropped 5 bases and J dropped 4; count of bases not matched to a gene: 10. The CDR3 sequence: CASSLGTSGSVSYEQYF. CDR3 coding DNA: TGTGCCAGCAGCCTCGGGACTAGCGGGAGTGTGAGTTACGAGCAGTACTTC.

This chain connects TRBV28 to TRBJ1-5; D is perhaps TRBD1 (5 bases). Germline CDR1 MDHEN, CDR2 SYDVKM. This CDR3 region has 13 residues. V lost 5 bases to trimming and J lost 11 bases, with 16 bases between them. This CDR3 reads CASSPTGHPAQHF. In nucleotides, the CDR3 is TGTGCCAGCAGTCCGACCGGACACCCGGCCCAGCATTTT.

As regards this clone: The germline gene is not matched at one end of the junction; a read error may be the cause. The sample holds other DNA sequences that translate to the same CDR3. The chain joins TRBV4-1 to TRBJ2-1; the match to TRBD2 covers 8 bases. This CDR3 region has 15 residues. Germline lookup yields CDR1 MGHRA and CDR2 YSYEKL. This chain's CDR3 is CASSQVTSGYNEQFF. The CDR3 DNA reads TGCGCCAGCAGCCAAGTCACTAGCGGCTACAATGAACAGTTCTTC.

The V gene is TRBV6-6, the J gene TRBJ1-5; no reliable D call. The CDR3 covers 14 residues. The germline V and J ends were trimmed by 6 bases and 3 bases, with 12 bases remaining between them. In germline, CDR1 is MNHNY, CDR2 SVGAGI (reference sequence). The CDR3 DNA reads as TGTGCCAGCAGCCCTGAGCGGACCAATCAGCCCCAGCATTTT. Translated, it gives CASSPERTNQPQHF.